The T cell receptor (beta chain) described here comes from a study of blood T cell repertoires in COVID-19. On the study more broadly: Samples representing acute and convalescent COVID-19 were sourced from the United States, Italy and Spain. T cells, B-cell-depleted T cells, or PBMCs provided the cDNA or gDNA that served as material.

Authors' processing steps: Estimated nucleated cell counts came from reference gene primer amplification. Sequenced by immunoSEQ multiplex PCR; TCRdb stores in-frame clones only, minus some. V and J calls and clone size are copied from that table; D and trimming were computed from the DNA. The sample lists 60,000 to 85,000 clones, 80% seen once, with approximately 18% in the top ten. There are 15 residues in the CDR3. The junction had 6 bases not matched to a gene; V was cut back by 5 bases and J by 5 bases. Germline values: CDR1 LGHNA, CDR2 YSLEER. The V and J genes are TRBV4-3 and TRBJ2-3; 11 bases agree with TRBD2. The sequenced material came from peripheral blood. This receptor was taken from a man aged 65 to 79 who had recovered from COVID-19. The DNA for the CDR3 is TGCGCCAGCAGCTTACTCACTAGCGGGGGAGATACGCAGTATTTT. Its protein product is CASSLLTSGGDTQYF.